This T cell receptor (beta chain) comes out of a study of post-analysis software for immune sequencing data. Findings and limits, study-wide: Included in a set of roughly five TRBV segments more frequent in patients than controls were TRBV5-6, TRBV5-1 and TRBV20-1.

About this clonotype: Its specificity is not known.

TCR beta cDNA libraries included unique molecular identifiers. TCRdb re-analysed the PCR reads in MiXCR, keeping a single row per CDR3 protein. Of 700,000 to 800,000 distinct CDR3 sequences in the sample, 25% to 30% were seen once. Germline V CDR1 and CDR2: DFQATT, SNEGSKA (reference sequence). There are 14 residues in the CDR3. Trimming cost V 3 bases and J 7 bases, with 18 bases left between them. Material for sequencing was blood. V gene TRBV20-1 combines with J gene TRBJ1-2; D unresolved. This TCR was recovered from a girl aged 10-17 years with multiple sclerosis. CDR3 region: CSASVRRTWAGYTF. The DNA for the CDR3 is TGCAGTGCTAGCGTGAGACGGACGTGGGCTGGCTACACCTTC.